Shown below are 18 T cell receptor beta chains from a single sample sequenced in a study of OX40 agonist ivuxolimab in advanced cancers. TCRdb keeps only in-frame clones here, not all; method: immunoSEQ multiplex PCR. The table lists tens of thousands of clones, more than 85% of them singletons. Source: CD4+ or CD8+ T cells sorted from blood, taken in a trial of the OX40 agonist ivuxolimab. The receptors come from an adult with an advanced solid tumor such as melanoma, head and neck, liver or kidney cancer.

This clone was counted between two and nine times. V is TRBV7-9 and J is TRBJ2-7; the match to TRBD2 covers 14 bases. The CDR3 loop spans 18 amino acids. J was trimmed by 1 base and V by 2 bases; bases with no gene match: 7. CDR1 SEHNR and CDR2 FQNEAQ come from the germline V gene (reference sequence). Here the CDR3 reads CASSLYRGLAGESYEQYF. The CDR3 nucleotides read TGTGCCAGCAGCTTATATAGGGGACTAGCGGGAGAATCCTACGAGCAGTACTTC.

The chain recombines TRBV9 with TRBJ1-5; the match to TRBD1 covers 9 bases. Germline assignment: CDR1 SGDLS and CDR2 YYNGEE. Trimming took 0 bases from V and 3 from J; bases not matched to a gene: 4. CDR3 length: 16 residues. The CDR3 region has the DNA TGTGCCAGCAGCGTAGTGGGACAGGGAGTCAATCAGCCCCAGCATTTT. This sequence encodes CASSVVGQGVNQPQHF.

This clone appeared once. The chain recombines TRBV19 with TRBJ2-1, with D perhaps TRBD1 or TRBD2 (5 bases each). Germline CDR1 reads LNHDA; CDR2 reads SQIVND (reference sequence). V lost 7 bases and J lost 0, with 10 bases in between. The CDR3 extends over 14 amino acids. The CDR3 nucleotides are TGTGCCAGTAATCGAGGGGTCTCCTACAATGAGCAGTTCTTC. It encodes CASNRGVSYNEQFF. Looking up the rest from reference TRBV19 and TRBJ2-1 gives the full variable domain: DGGITQSPKYLFRKEGQNVTLSCEQNLNHDAMYWYRQDPGQGLRLIYYSQIVNDFQKGDIAEGYSVSREKKESFPLTVTSAQKNPTAFYLCASNRGVSYNEQFFGPGTRLTVL.

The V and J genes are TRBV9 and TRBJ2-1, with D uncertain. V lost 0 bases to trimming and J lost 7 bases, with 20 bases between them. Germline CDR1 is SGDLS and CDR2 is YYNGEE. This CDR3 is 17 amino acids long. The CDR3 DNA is TGTGCCAGCAGCGTAGATGACGGCAGAAGTAATTTTAATGAGCAGTTCTTC. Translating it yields CASSVDDGRSNFNEQFF.

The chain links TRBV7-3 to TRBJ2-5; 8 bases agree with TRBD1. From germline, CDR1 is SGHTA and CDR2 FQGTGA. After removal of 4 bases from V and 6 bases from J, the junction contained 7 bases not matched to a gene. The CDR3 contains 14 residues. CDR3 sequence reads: CASSSGTGGQTQYF. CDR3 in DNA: TGTGCCAGCAGCTCCGGGACAGGTGGGCAGACCCAGTACTTC.

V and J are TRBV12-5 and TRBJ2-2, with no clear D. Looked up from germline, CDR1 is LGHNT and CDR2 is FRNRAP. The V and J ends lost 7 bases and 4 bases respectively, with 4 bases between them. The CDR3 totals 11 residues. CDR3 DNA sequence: TGTGCTAGTGCCGGCACCGGGGAGCTGTTTTTT. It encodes CASAGTGELFF.

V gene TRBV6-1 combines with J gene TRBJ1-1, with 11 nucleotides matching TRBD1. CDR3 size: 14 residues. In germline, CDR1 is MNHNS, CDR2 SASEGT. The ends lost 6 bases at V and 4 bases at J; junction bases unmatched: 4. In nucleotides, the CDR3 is TGTGCCAGCAGCCGGACAGGGGGCTTCACTGAAGCTTTCTTT. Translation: CASSRTGGFTEAFF.

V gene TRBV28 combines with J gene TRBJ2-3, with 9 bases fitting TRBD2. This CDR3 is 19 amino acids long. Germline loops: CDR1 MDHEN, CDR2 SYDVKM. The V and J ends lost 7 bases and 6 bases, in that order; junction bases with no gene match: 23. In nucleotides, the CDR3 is TGTGCCAGCACCCCCCCATATTTAAGTGGTAGCGGGAGACGGGATACGCAGTATTTT. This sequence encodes CASTPPYLSGSGRRDTQYF.

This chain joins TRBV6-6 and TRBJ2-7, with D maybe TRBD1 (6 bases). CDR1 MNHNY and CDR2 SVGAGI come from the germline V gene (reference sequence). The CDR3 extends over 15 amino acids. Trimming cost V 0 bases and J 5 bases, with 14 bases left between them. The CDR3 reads CASSYSLRQAHEQYF. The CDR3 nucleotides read TGTGCCAGCAGTTACTCTCTCAGACAGGCCCACGAGCAGTACTTC.

CDR3 amino acids: CASSPPGAYNEQFF. The CDR3 nucleotides read TGTGCCAGCAGCCCCCCGGGGGCCTACAATGAGCAGTTCTTC. The chain links TRBV11-3 to TRBJ2-1; possibly TRBD2 for D (6 bases). V was pared by 5 bases and J by 2 bases, with 10 bases between. The CDR3 contains 14 residues. CDR1 and CDR2 from the germline V gene are SGHNT and YENEEA.

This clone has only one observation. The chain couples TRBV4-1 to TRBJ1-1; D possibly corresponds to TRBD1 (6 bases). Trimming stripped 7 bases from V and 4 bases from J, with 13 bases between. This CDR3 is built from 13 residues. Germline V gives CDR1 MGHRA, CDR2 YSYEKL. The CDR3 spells CASTRGSGTEAFF. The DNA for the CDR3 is TGCGCCAGCACCAGGGGTTCTGGCACTGAAGCTTTCTTT.

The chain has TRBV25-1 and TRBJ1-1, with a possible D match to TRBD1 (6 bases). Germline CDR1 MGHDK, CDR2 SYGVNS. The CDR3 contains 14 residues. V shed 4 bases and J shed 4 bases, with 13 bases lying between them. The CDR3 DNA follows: TGTGCCAGCAGTGCCATACAGGGCAGCACTGAAGCTTTCTTT. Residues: CASSAIQGSTEAFF.

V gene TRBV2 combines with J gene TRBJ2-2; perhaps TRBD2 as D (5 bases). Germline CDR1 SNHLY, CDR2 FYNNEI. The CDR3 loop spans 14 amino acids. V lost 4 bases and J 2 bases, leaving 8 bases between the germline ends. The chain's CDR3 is CASSGLANTGELFF. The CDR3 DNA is TGTGCCAGCAGTGGTCTAGCAAACACCGGGGAGCTGTTTTTT.

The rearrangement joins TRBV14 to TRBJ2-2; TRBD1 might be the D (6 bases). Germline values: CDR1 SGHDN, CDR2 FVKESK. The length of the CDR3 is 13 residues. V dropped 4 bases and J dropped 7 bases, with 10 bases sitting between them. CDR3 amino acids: CASSPVRGGELFF. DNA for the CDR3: TGTGCCAGCAGCCCTGTCAGGGGCGGGGAGCTGTTTTTT.

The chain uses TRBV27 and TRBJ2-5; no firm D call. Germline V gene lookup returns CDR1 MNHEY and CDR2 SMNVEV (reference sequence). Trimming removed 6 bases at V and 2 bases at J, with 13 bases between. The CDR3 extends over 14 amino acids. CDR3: CASSKTFAQETQYF. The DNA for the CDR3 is TGTGCCAGCAGCAAGACATTTGCTCAAGAGACCCAGTACTTC.

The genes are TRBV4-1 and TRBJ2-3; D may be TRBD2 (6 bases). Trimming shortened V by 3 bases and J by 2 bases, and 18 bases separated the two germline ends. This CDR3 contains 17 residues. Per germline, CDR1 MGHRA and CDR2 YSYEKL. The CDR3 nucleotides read TGCGCCAGCAGCCATTACTTGGCGGGAAAGCTCACAGATACGCAGTATTTT. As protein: CASSHYLAGKLTDTQYF.

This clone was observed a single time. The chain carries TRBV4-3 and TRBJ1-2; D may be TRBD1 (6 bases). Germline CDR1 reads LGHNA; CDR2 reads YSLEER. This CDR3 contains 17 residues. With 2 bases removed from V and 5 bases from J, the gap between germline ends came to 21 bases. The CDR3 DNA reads TGCGCCAGCAGCCAAACCTCCCGGGACACCGGAGGGTATGGCTACACCTTC. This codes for CASSQTSRDTGGYGYTF.

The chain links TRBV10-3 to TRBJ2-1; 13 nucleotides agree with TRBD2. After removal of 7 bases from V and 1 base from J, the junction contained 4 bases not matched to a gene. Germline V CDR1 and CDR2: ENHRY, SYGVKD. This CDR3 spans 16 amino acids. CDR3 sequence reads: CAITRLAGGSYNEQFF. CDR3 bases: TGTGCCATCACTCGACTAGCGGGAGGTTCCTACAATGAGCAGTTCTTC.